This T cell receptor beta chain was sequenced in a study of cytomegalovirus exposure and HLA in healthy donors. This PCR relied on a set of 60 Vbeta primers and 13 Jbeta primers. Profiled with immunoSEQ multiplex PCR; TCRdb holds only in-frame clones, not every one. The data show about 200,000 clones, with over 60% seen just once and around 2% held by the top ten. Study findings and constraints: Generally TCR sequences proved uncommon, though certain public TCRs appeared in numerous donors.

A word on this clone: What it recognizes is unknown. One end of the junction varies from germline; a read error may be responsible.

Germline CDR1 reads SEHNR; CDR2 reads FQNEAQ (reference sequence). This CDR3 region has 18 residues. The V and J genes are TRBV7-9 and TRBJ2-1, with D tentatively TRBD1 (6 bases). This TCR was sampled from a man aged 18-30 years in good health and CMV-seronegative. Sequenced sample: PBMCs. The CDR3 nucleotides read TGTTCCAGCAGCTTAGGTCGCTGGGGGCAGGGCTCCTACAATGAGCAGTTCTTC. Its translation: CSSSLGRWGQGSYNEQFF. The variable domain in full, with the rest retrieved from reference TRBV7-9 and TRBJ2-1, is DTGVSQNPRHKITKRGQNVTFRCDPISEHNRLYWYRQTLGQGPEFLTYFQNEAQLEKSRLLSDRFSAERPKGSFSTLEIQRTEQGDSAMYLCSSSLGRWGQGSYNEQFFGPGTRLTVL.